This TCR beta chain was retrieved from a study of graft-versus-host responses after intestinal transplantation (dated by TCRdb to the early 2020s). Study-wide context: The transplants that recipients received were multivisceral, liver-intestinal, or isolated intestinal. Alloreactive clones were identified by sequencing pre-transplant mixed lymphocyte reaction products and comparing them with unstimulated pre-transplant donor and recipient T cells. Instead of going to the commercial service, samples from a few later patients were sequenced in-house on an Illumina MiSeq and processed with MiXCR. After intestinal transplantation, graft-versus-host and host-versus-graft alloreactive T cell clones were followed in the graft, circulation and bone marrow using bulk TCR-beta CDR3 sequencing. Every recipient was given anti-thymocyte globulin induction, then maintenance tacrolimus and steroids for about three years. A cohort of 24 intestinal transplant recipients, including one retransplant, was enrolled, and a few patients lacking pretransplant specimens were excluded. Donor T cell macrochimerism was defined as a peak of at least 4% donor T cells among recipient peripheral blood mononuclear cells.

Overall results and qualifications from the work: GvH clones were detected in recipient bone marrow, and some of these GvH clones were observed earlier in ileal mucosa or blood, consistent with an intestinal mucosal origin. Peak levels of circulating GvH clones were associated with declines in HvG clones early after transplant. High GvH to HvG T cell clonal ratios were observed in the allografts of patients with donor T cell macrochimerism. The relatively low number and heterogeneity of intestinal transplant patients limited the conclusions.

Libraries were made using the immunoSEQ multiplex PCR assay. For most patients, genomic DNA was isolated with the Qiagen DNeasy Blood and Tissue Kit and sent frozen to Adaptive Biotechnologies for TCR sequencing. Adaptive Biotechnologies carried out high-throughput TCR-beta CDR3 sequencing of genomic DNA for most patients. The study's own analysis went as follows. TCR sequencing data for roughly 20 patients were retrieved from Adaptive's ImmunoSEQ software; a few other patients were processed with MiXCR and VDJtools. CD4 versus CD8 sorting errors were corrected by removing sequences found in both subsets at a frequency ratio below 5:1. CDR3 nucleotide sequences shared by donor and recipient were removed because the origin of these sequences could not be assigned. To be classed as alloreactive, a clone needed at least 2-fold expansion over unstimulated cells and a minimum CFSE-low frequency of 0.002% (template counts) or 0.001% (read counts). A clone was considered mappable if detected in the sequenced pre-transplant spleen, lymph node, or MLR CFSE-low populations of the donor or recipient. The cumulative frequency of alloreactive clones was calculated as a percentage of all sequences, weighted by copy number. This immuneACCESS table, as held by TCRdb, lists in-frame sequences with V and J called but not all clones. Of the missing ones, under half trace to an unresolved V gene in checked studies; the others have no known cause. V, J and clone size derive from that table, while D and trimming were established from the DNA sequence. The sample includes some 150,000 clones, with over 90% observed a single time. The ten largest clones add up to 0.19% of the sample.

Based on the germline V gene (reference sequence), the CDR1 and CDR2 sequences are DFQATT and SNEGSKA. The germline ends are 5 bases apart after V is trimmed by 6 bases and J by 3 bases. There are 11 amino acids in the CDR3, from cysteine to phenylalanine inclusive. CDR3 DNA only is kept here, 33 bases in frame from base 1. Concerning this clone: Its antigen specificity is not known. The sample holds no much larger clone one base away, and base qualities are not on file.

The sample's time point label, in plain terms: cells obtained before transplantation from donor or recipient. CD3+CD4+ and CD3+CD8+ populations were FACS-sorted from unstimulated pre-transplant donor and recipient cells taken from spleen or lymph nodes. The sequences come from unstimulated CD4+ T cells sorted from spleen or lymph node cells, collected before intestinal transplant. The source is a human donor who received an intestinal transplant. Recombination linked TRBV20-1 to TRBJ2-2; there is no confident call for the D gene. The CDR3 protein: CSAEYTGELFF. The bases are TGCAGTGCCGAATACACCGGGGAGCTGTTTTTT.